The rows below give T cell receptor beta chains drawn from one sample of a study of T cells after yellow fever vaccination. One entry per CDR3 protein, called by TCRdb with MiXCR from the 5' RACE reads. The sample carries about 210,000 distinct CDR3 sequences, approximately 3.2% recorded once. The sample consisted of CD4+ T cells sorted from PBMCs, taken 10 days after the yellow fever booster vaccination. These receptors came from a man in his late teens or twenties who received the YFV17D yellow fever vaccine. The CDR3 runs from the conserved cysteine through the conserved F or W.

V gene,J gene,CDR3 protein
TRBV28,TRBJ1-1,CASIGGMNTEAFF
TRBV4-3,TRBJ2-3,CASSQQIADTQYF
TRBV20-1,TRBJ2-3,CSASPPRSAWRPDTQYF
TRBV6-2/TRBV6-3,TRBJ2-3,CASSYLWGRPLTDTQYF
TRBV9,TRBJ1-1,CASSASRADTEAFF
TRBV4-3,TRBJ1-2,CASSQARRGYGYTF
TRBV20-1,TRBJ1-5,CSARVGFNQPQHF
TRBV2,TRBJ2-7,CASSEWFSSYEQYF
TRBV12-3/TRBV12-4,TRBJ2-2,CASSLEDGPGELFF
TRBV6-5,TRBJ2-3,CASSLQGPTDTQYF
TRBV4-1,TRBJ1-2,CASSQAGRWDGYTF
TRBV4-1,TRBJ2-1,CASSPGTLYNEQFF
TRBV4-2,TRBJ2-5,CASSLSGAWQETQYF
TRBV6-2/TRBV6-3,TRBJ1-5,CASSYHRGGNQPQHF
TRBV12-3/TRBV12-4,TRBJ2-3,CASSSRQSTDTQYF
TRBV5-1,TRBJ2-1,CASSDRAPLNEQFF
TRBV5-8,TRBJ2-3,CASSTGTFTDTQYF
TRBV7-2,TRBJ1-3,CASSIMQGNAIYF
TRBV5-6,TRBJ2-2,CASSLTGRVGELFF
TRBV5-1,TRBJ2-3,CASSFLRGTDTQYF
TRBV7-9,TRBJ2-7,CASSLGSGRNEQYF
TRBV20-1,TRBJ2-2,CSARALGQGAGGLFF
TRBV12-3/TRBV12-4,TRBJ2-4,CASKPSGGPVKYF
TRBV19,TRBJ2-3,CASNSAGGTNTQYF
TRBV18,TRBJ1-5,CASSLDRVNQPQHF
TRBV7-2,TRBJ2-3,CASGGRVHTDTQYF
TRBV28,TRBJ2-6,CAIQAGAGANVLTF
TRBV5-1,TRBJ2-1,CASSLGTSGPNEQFF
TRBV20-1,TRBJ2-1,CSAPGQAGNEQFF
TRBV5-6,TRBJ1-2,CASSPPGTGSGLGYTF
TRBV12-3/TRBV12-4,TRBJ1-5,CASSFLHQGPQHF
TRBV5-1,TRBJ2-5,CASSLGTGQETQYF